The rows below give T cell receptor beta chains drawn from one sample of a study of CD8 T cells in Susac syndrome. MiXCR, applied by TCRdb to the immunoSEQ multiplex PCR reads, yields one record per CDR3 protein. The sample includes some 160,000 distinct CDR3 sequences, roughly 96% of them seen just once. Source material: CD8+ T cells from PBMCs. The receptors originated from a human donor with multiple sclerosis. Each CDR3 is given with its conserved first and last residue.

TRBV19 | CASSIDAYEQYF
TRBV20-1 | CSARDLGQGGWHTF
TRBV29-1 | CSVFTTEAFF
TRBV18 | CASSPYADNEQFF
TRBV11-2 | CATRQGTTEQYF
TRBV12-3/TRBV12-4 | CASSIRDGTHEQYF
TRBV29-1 | CSAGTVYNEQFF
TRBV29-1 | CSSGPDERSSYNEQFF
TRBV9 | CASSATGGTYNEQFF
TRBV29-1 | CSVKTPVWEQYF
TRBV7-8 | CASSFSSGANVLTF
TRBV7-9 | CASSILAGGPETQYF
TRBV27 | CASSLVQGAGEQYF
TRBV15 | CATSRVPGQGKNEQFF
TRBV3-1 | CASSQDLGSSYEQYF
TRBV29-1 | CSSRTGNTEAFF
TRBV20-1 | CSAMALQRVVIQETQYF
TRBV5-4 | CASSLALAGPWADTQYF
TRBV20-1 | CSASPGNQPQHF
TRBV27 | CASGQTSSYEQYF
TRBV19 | CAEKGLNNEQFF
TRBV11-2 | CASSLDPEGSYNEQFF
TRBV29-1 | CSVENPGESWAGYTF
TRBV5-4 | CASSGTGAEAFF
TRBV7-9 | CASTLLASDTQYF
TRBV5-1 | CASSETRTGRGTGELFF
TRBV20-1 | CSAPGQGEQFF
TRBV20-1 | CSAIDRVGTGELFF
TRBV5-1 | CASNYIDGSSYEQYF
TRBV5-1 | CASSSPDSSLKQFF
TRBV3-1 | CASSVDGNQPQHF
TRBV6-1 | CASIGDSAYYEQYF
TRBV29-1 | CSVAEGAPHNEQFF
TRBV27 | CASSSSSGGELFF
TRBV27 | CASRHGTPSYEQYF
TRBV28 | CASSRPSGLAKNIQYF
TRBV28 | CASSPKTGISYEQYF
TRBV25-1 | CASSEYGNTIYF
TRBV7-9 | CASSLAGDSYEQYF
TRBV12-5 | CASGLSGDYTDTQYF
TRBV6-5 | CASSYFGSHNEKLFF
TRBV7-9 | CASSFGTSAYYEQYF
TRBV7-8 | CASSAQGALSGYTF
TRBV28 | CASSSSQETQYF
TRBV4-1 | CASSQVGMGQNEQFF
TRBV10-3 | CAISYPGQGTEAFF
TRBV12-3/TRBV12-4 | CASSQAGLSYNEQFF
TRBV5-4 | CASSTDSRGYGYTF
TRBV20-1 | CSALGAGVFTNEQFF
TRBV29-1 | CSVADTNYEQYF
TRBV20-1 | CSARQLNTEAFF
TRBV28 | CASSLSWGTNYGYTF
TRBV30 | CAWNLAFGEQFF
TRBV13 | CASSLGRAWEQYF